This T cell receptor beta chain was profiled in a study of CXCR3-negative and CXCR3-positive naive CD8 T cells (dated by TCRdb to the late 2010s). At the level of the whole study: In total, roughly 130 million TRB reads were obtained, corresponding to roughly 1.5 +/- 0.3 million reads per library. The diversity and physicochemical repertoire analyses included fewer than twelve donors pooled from two independent experiments. For the TRBV-TRBJ cluster analysis, the naive subsets came from 5 donors, while the memory cells came from 3 donors.

The run used a NextSeq 550. The Human TCR Profiling Kit (MiLaboratory) was used to make UMI-labeled 5' RACE TRB cDNA libraries. The full amount of extracted RNA was used for cDNA synthesis, and the full amount of resulting cDNA was used for PCR amplification. The libraries were made side by side, with each library going through the same number of PCR cycles. Per the original workflow: With a requirement of at least two reads per UMI, MIGEC and MiXCR extracted about 52,000 +/- 9,100 unique UMI-labeled TRB cDNA molecules per library. Each library averaged roughly 36,000 +/- 9,600 functional in-frame TRB CDR3 nucleotide clonotypes without stop codons. After downsampling to 5000 UMI-labeled TRB molecules per sample, diversity metrics, including normalized Shannon-Wiener and Chao1, were computed in VDJtools. VDJtools was used to calculate clonotype-size-weighted physicochemical properties of the central five CDR3 residues, namely interaction energy, strength, volume and Kidera factor 4. The reads went through TCRdb reprocessing, and each CDR3 protein sequence gets one entry with no DNA. The V and J calls were determined by TCRdb, not by the authors. The table for this sample shows roughly 60,000 distinct CDR3 sequences. About 0.84% of the sample is held by the ten biggest clonotypes.

The CDR3 holds 11 amino acids from the cysteine to the phenylalanine. No DNA sequence was recorded. A note on this clonotype: Which antigen it targets is not known.

Here is what the overall study found, with its caveats: Compared with CXCR3-negative naive cells, CXCR3-positive naive cells had TRB CDR3s with higher hydrophobicity (lower Kidera factor 4), lower energy, and higher strength and volume indices. Naive CXCR3-negative and CXCR3-positive cells from the same donor showed similar TRBV-TRBJ usage, whereas memory cells showed distinct patterns. Because surface CD5, which is linked to self-reactivity in mice, was comparable between the naive subsets, TCR interaction strength was also inferred from the physicochemical properties of TRB CDR3s. Both naive subsets had comparably high repertoire diversity, while memory CD8+ T cells had much lower repertoire diversity. Because CXCR3 expression was partially decreased after cryopreservation, freshly isolated PBMCs were used for most assays.

For every CD8+ T cell subset, over 250,000 cells were flow-sorted straight into RLT lysis buffer, and each subset was sorted in triplicate. To keep memory contaminants out, a stringent definition of naive CD8+ T cells was applied: CD45RO-CCR7+CD27+CD95-. Peripheral blood mononuclear cells were isolated from buffy coats by standard density gradient centrifugation. A FACSAria III was used to flow-sort naive CXCR3-negative and CXCR3-positive CD8+ T cells. Total RNA was extracted from sorted cells using an RNeasy Mini Kit. This sequence uses TRBV12-3 or TRBV12-4 and TRBJ1-2. The clonotype originates from a human donor in good health. Some clones in this sample may be carry-over from other donors' samples. Source material: naive CXCR3+ CD8+ T cells from blood. Interpreted using the paper, the cell subset or site label stands for: CD45RO-CCR7+CD27+CD95- naive CD8+ T cells expressing CXCR3 (TNR3+). The CDR3 protein sequence reads: CASSFGVNPVF.